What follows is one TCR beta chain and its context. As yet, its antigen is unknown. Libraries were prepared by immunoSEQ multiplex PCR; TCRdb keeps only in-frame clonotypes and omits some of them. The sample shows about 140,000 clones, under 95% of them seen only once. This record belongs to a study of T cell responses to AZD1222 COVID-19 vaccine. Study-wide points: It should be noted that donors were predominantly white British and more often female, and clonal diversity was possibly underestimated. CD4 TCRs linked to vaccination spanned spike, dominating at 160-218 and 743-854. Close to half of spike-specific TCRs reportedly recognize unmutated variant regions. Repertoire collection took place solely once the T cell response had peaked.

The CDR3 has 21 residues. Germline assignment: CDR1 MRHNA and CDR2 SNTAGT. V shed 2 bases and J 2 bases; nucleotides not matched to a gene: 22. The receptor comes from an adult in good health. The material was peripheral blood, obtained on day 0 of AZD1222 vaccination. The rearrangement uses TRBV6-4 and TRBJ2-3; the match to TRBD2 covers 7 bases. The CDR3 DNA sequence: TGTGCCAGCAGTGACGACGCCGTGGAATTGGGACTACCCGCCCCCACAGATACGCAGTATTTT. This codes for CASSDDAVELGLPAPTDTQYF.